The 7 T cell receptor beta chains presented below share a single source sample, sequenced in a study of monozygotic twins with inflammatory bowel disease. After re-calling the 5' RACE reads, TCRdb lists one entry per CDR3 protein, DNA absent. The sample totals around 200,000 distinct CDR3 sequences. Sequencing used blood. The receptors originated from a human donor with ulcerative colitis or Crohn's disease, or a healthy co-twin of an affected twin (not recorded which).

The V gene is TRBV25-1, the J gene TRBJ2-3; TCRdb reports TRBD1, a call that lacks DNA to check it against. Germline values: CDR1 MGHDK, CDR2 SYGVNS. The CDR3 runs 17 residues. Here the CDR3 reads CASSPFPGQISTDTQYF. The variable domain in full, with the rest retrieved from reference TRBV25-1 and TRBJ2-3, is EADIYQTPRYLVIGTGKKITLECSQTMGHDKMYWYQQDPGMELHLIHYSYGVNSTEKGDLSSESTVSRIRTEHFPLTLESARPSHTSQYLCASSPFPGQISTDTQYFGPGTRLTVL.

The J gene is TRBJ1-1, the V gene TRBV27; there is no DNA to check the TCRdb D call of TRBD1. The CDR3 runs to 15 residues. In germline, CDR1 is MNHEY, CDR2 SMNVEV (reference sequence). The CDR3 loop reads CASSFGSPGSTEAFF.

The CDR3 reads CATSRSQSLRDSYNEQFF. The genes are TRBV15 and TRBJ2-1; no DNA is available, so the TRBD1 call from TCRdb remains unchecked. Germline CDR1 and CDR2: LNHNV and YYDKDF (reference sequence). The CDR3 sequence is 18 residues long.

The rearrangement links TRBV10-3 to TRBJ2-4; the TRBD1 assignment by TCRdb is unverifiable without DNA. Germline-derived CDR1 and CDR2 are ENHRY and SYGVKD. This CDR3 contains 17 residues. Here the CDR3 reads CAISEIGGKAAKNIQYF.

The chain joins TRBV20-1 to TRBJ1-1; no DNA is available, so the TRBD1 call from TCRdb remains unchecked. Germline CDR1 and CDR2: DFQATT and SNEGSKA (reference sequence). This CDR3 region has 13 residues. This chain's CDR3 is CSASLGDRGFAFF.

The CDR3 loop is CSAANSGNTIYF. The chain combines TRBV20-1 with TRBJ1-3. The CDR3 consists of 12 residues. The germline V gene encodes CDR1 DFQATT and CDR2 SNEGSKA (reference sequence).

The chain links TRBV12-3 or TRBV12-4 to TRBJ1-2; TCRdb designates TRBD1, a call that cannot be tested without DNA. The CDR3 consists of 15 residues. CDR3 sequence reads: CASSLDDRFSGGYTF.